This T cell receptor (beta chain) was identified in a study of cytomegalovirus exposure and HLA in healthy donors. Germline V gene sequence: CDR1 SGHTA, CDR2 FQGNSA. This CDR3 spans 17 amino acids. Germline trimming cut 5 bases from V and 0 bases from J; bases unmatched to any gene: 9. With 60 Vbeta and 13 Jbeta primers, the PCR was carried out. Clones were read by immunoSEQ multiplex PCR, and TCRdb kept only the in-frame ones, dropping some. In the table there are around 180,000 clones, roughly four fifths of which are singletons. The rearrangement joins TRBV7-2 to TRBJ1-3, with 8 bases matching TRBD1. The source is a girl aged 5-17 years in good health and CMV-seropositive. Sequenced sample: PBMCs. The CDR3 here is CASSRQGLSISGNTIYF. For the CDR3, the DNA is TGTGCCAGCAGCCGACAGGGGTTATCGATCTCTGGAAACACCATATATTTT.